These T cell receptor beta chains were read from a single sample in a study of tumor T cells in aggressive B-cell lymphoma. The repertoire was sequenced with immunoSEQ multiplex PCR; TCRdb's copy has only in-frame clones and lacks some. The repertoire holds about 2,300 clones, 81% seen once, with about an eighth in the top ten. Sequencing was carried out using tumor tissue. Receptors were obtained from an adult with diffuse large B cell lymphoma. The CDR3 runs from the conserved cysteine through the conserved F or W. The D gene is left open where the match is weak. Some rows mark clone size as missing; the rest say once, few, many or name a class of expanded clone.

TRBJ2-3 NA TRBV5-1 NA CASSLLRESTDTQYF TGCGCCAGCAGCTTGCTCCGAGAAAGCACAGATACGCAGTATTTT
TRBJ2-1 NA TRBV19 TRBD2 CASSISRGLAGRPDEQFF TGTGCCAGTAGTATAAGTAGGGGACTAGCGGGGAGGCCCGATGAGCAGTTCTTC
TRBJ1-6 NA TRBV11-2 NA CASSSPGSLHF TGTGCCAGCAGCTCACCCGGGTCCCTCCACTTT
TRBJ2-5 NA TRBV29-1 TRBD1 CSVERGRGETQYF TGCAGCGTTGAAAGGGGGCGAGGAGAGACCCAGTACTTC
TRBJ1-2 NA TRBV4-2 NA CASSQQQGANYGYTF TGTGCCAGCAGCCAACAACAGGGAGCTAACTATGGCTACACCTTC
TRBJ2-2 once TRBV12-1 NA CASSFEGGQQNTGELFF TGTGCCAGCAGCTTTGAGGGGGGGCAACAGAACACCGGGGAGCTGTTTTTT
TRBJ2-2 NA TRBV9 TRBD1 CASSVAGTGTGELFF TGTGCCAGCAGCGTAGCGGGGACAGGGACCGGGGAGCTGTTTTTT
TRBJ2-3 NA TRBV7-9 TRBD2 CASSGTSRTDTQYF TGTGCCAGCAGCGGGACTAGTCGGACGGATACGCAGTATTTT
TRBJ2-5 NA TRBV5-4 NA CASSPTGKETQYF TGTGCCAGCAGCCCGACTGGAAAAGAGACCCAGTACTTC
TRBJ1-1 NA TRBV7-2 NA CASSAWGRENTEAFF TGTGCCAGCAGCGCCTGGGGTCGGGAGAACACTGAAGCTTTCTTT
TRBJ1-2 NA TRBV6-5 NA CASSSEGPYGYTF TGTGCCAGCAGTTCGGAGGGGCCTTATGGCTACACCTTC
TRBJ2-7 NA TRBV7-9 TRBD2 CASSLAGTETSGRSPEQYF TGTGCCAGCAGCTTGGCCGGGACAGAGACTAGCGGGAGGTCCCCCGAGCAGTACTTC
TRBJ2-3 once TRBV7-2 TRBD2 CASSPILAGPTDTQYF TGTGCCAGCAGCCCGATTCTAGCGGGGCCCACAGATACGCAGTATTTT
TRBJ2-3 NA TRBV5-8 NA CASSPRTDTQYF TGTGCCAGCAGCCCACGGACAGATACGCAGTATTTT
TRBJ2-7 NA TRBV5-1 NA CASGPAGLNEQYF TGCGCCAGCGGCCCGGCAGGGCTCAACGAGCAGTACTTC
TRBJ2-7 NA TRBV27 NA CASSDRSTSAYEQHF TGTGCCAGCAGTGACAGGTCCACTTCGGCCTACGAGCAGCACTTC
TRBJ1-2 NA TRBV28 NA CASSPGRDYYGYTF TGTGCCAGCAGCCCGGGAAGGGATTACTATGGCTACACCTTC
TRBJ2-7 NA TRBV19 TRBD1 CASSPQGAGEQYF TGTGCCAGTAGTCCACAGGGGGCTGGCGAGCAGTACTTC
TRBJ2-3 NA TRBV7-2 NA CASSFGLSDTQYF TGTGCCAGCAGCTTTGGACTCTCCGATACGCAGTATTTT
TRBJ2-3 NA TRBV25-1 TRBD2 CASSGRRGLAGGQDTQYF TGTGCCAGCAGTGGCCGCCGGGGACTAGCGGGGGGGCAGGATACGCAGTATTTT
TRBJ2-2 NA TRBV27 TRBD2 CASGRAANTGKLFF TGTGCCAGCGGGAGGGCCGCGAACACCGGGAAGCTGTTTTTT
TRBJ1-2 NA TRBV5-5 TRBD1 CASRQTGGNYGYTF TGTGCCAGCAGACAGACAGGGGGGAACTATGGCTACACCTTC
TRBJ2-2 NA TRBV5-4 TRBD2 CAGSGGAVTGELFF TGTGCCGGTAGCGGGGGGGCTGTCACCGGGGAGCTGTTTTTT
TRBJ1-1 NA TRBV5-1 TRBD1 CASSLGDRRLNTEAFF TGCGCCAGCAGCTTGGGGGACAGGCGCTTGAACACTGAAGCTTTCTTT
TRBJ2-2 large TRBV9 TRBD2 CASSEAGVGGELFF TGTGCCAGCAGCGAAGCGGGAGTCGGCGGGGAGCTGTTTTTT
TRBJ2-7 NA TRBV5-4 TRBD2 CASSPGLAAGTEQYF TGTGCCAGCAGCCCCGGACTAGCGGCGGGAACCGAGCAGTACTTC
TRBJ1-2 NA TRBV28 TRBD1 CASSSLQGAYGYIF TGTGCTAGCAGCTCCCTTCAGGGGGCCTATGGCTACATCTTC
TRBJ2-1 NA TRBV19 TRBD2 CASSTPGGTYNEQFF TGTGCCAGTAGTACCCCGGGAGGAACCTACAATGAGCAGTTCTTC
TRBJ2-3 NA TRBV19 TRBD2 CASSIPSGGITDTQYF TGTGCCAGTAGTATCCCGAGCGGGGGAATCACAGATACGCAGTATTTT
TRBJ1-1 NA TRBV11-2 NA CASSRTYNADTYEAFF TGTGCCAGCAGCCGAACATACAATGCGGACACCTATGAAGCTTTCTTT
TRBJ1-2 NA TRBV7-9 NA CASSPGTDEGYTF TGTGCCAGCAGCCCCGGGACTGATGAAGGCTACACCTTC
TRBJ1-5 NA TRBV11-2 NA CASSPSPRGGIDSNQPQHF TGTGCCAGCAGCCCTTCCCCCCGGGGAGGGATAGATAGCAATCAGCCCCAGCATTTT
TRBJ2-7 NA TRBV29-1 TRBD2 CSVAGGSLTEQYF TGCAGCGTTGCAGGCGGGAGCTTAACCGAGCAGTACTTC
TRBJ1-1 NA TRBV5-6 TRBD1 CASSTGGTEAFF TGTGCCAGCAGTACAGGGGGCACTGAAGCTTTCTTT
TRBJ1-4 NA TRBV18 NA CASSPARGEKLFF TGTGCCAGCTCACCAGCCCGGGGGGAAAAACTGTTTTTT
TRBJ2-7 NA TRBV19 TRBD1 CASSKGQGAYEQYF TGTGCCAGTAGTAAAGGACAGGGCGCCTACGAGCAGTACTTC
TRBJ2-4 NA TRBV4-1 TRBD1 CASSQDRNRGRIAKNIQYF TGCGCCAGCAGCCAAGATAGGAACAGGGGGCGCATAGCCAAAAACATTCAGTACTTC
TRBJ2-1 few TRBV14 NA CASSHISYNEQFF TGTGCCAGCAGCCACATCTCCTACAATGAGCAGTTCTTC
TRBJ1-2 large TRBV18 NA CASSPSQANYGYTF TGTGCCAGCTCACCATCGCAGGCGAACTATGGCTACACCTTC
TRBJ1-2 NA TRBV6-4 TRBD1 CASSATGAPGYGYTF TGTGCCAGCAGTGCCACAGGGGCGCCCGGCTATGGCTACACCTTC
TRBJ2-3 NA TRBV15 NA CATSRDPAVLGTQYF TGTGCCACCAGCAGAGATCCAGCGGTGTTAGGTACGCAGTATTTT
TRBJ1-2 NA TRBV27 NA CASSLRSGIGGYTF TGTGCCAGCAGTTTACGATCCGGGATCGGTGGCTACACCTTC
TRBJ1-1 NA TRBV5-8 NA CASSTFEAFF TGTGCCAGCAGCACTTTTGAAGCTTTCTTT
TRBJ2-7 NA TRBV18 NA CASSPWASGEQYF TGTGCCAGCTCACCTTGGGCGAGCGGCGAGCAGTACTTC
TRBJ1-2 NA TRBV4-1 NA CASSQPDRRGYTF TGCGCCAGCAGCCAACCCGACAGGCGCGGCTACACCTTC
TRBJ2-1 few TRBV14 TRBD2 CASSQGGSLDEQFF TGTGCCAGCAGCCAAGGCGGGAGTCTGGATGAGCAGTTCTTC
TRBJ2-3 NA TRBV29-1 TRBD1 CSGGTALGTQYF TGCAGCGGAGGGACAGCCCTCGGGACGCAGTATTTT
TRBJ2-1 NA TRBV4-1 TRBD1 CASSPEGGLGQFF TGCGCCAGCAGCCCCGAAGGGGGCCTGGGGCAGTTCTTC
TRBJ2-3 NA TRBV7-9 TRBD2 CASSGSNAGRGDTQYF TGTGCCAGCAGCGGTAGCAATGCGGGGAGGGGAGATACGCAGTATTTT
TRBJ1-1 NA TRBV6-5 NA CASNPQRGRTEAFF TGTGCCAGCAATCCTCAGCGTGGTAGAACTGAAGCTTTCTTT
TRBJ2-1 NA TRBV5-1 TRBD1 CASSLDGPGQGVEQFF TGCGCCAGCAGCTTGGACGGACCCGGACAGGGGGTAGAGCAGTTCTTC
TRBJ2-7 few TRBV4-3 TRBD1 CASSQETGQLSYEQYF TGCGCCAGCAGCCAAGAAACGGGACAGCTAAGCTACGAGCAGTACTTC